The entry below describes one T cell receptor (beta chain). Its antigen is unidentified. The CDR3 spans 12 residues. V was cut by 1 base and J by 8 bases, with 8 bases left in between. The data were obtained in a study of CD8 T cells in ankylosing spondylitis. Findings of the study overall: Disease-linked clones were CD8+ and relatively rare in peripheral blood. What appeared characteristic of ankylosing spondylitis blood was a TCR beta motif of 7 or 8 highly homologous variants. The clones that were linked to disease were reported to be significantly enriched in matched synovial fluid samples from ankylosing spondylitis patients.

Each CDR3 protein gets one entry after TCRdb re-called the 5' RACE reads with MiXCR. The repertoire holds 250,000 to 400,000 distinct CDR3 sequences, with more than 9% as singletons. The sample was blood, either unsorted or a sorted T cell fraction (not recorded which). V usage is TRBV12-3 or TRBV12-4 and J usage is TRBJ1-2, with a possible D match to TRBD1 (5 bases). The receptor was derived from a female donor with ankylosing spondylitis or in good health (not recorded which). The CDR3 DNA reads TGTGCCAGCAGTTTAGAGCAGGGCGGCTACACCTTC. This codes for CASSLEQGGYTF.